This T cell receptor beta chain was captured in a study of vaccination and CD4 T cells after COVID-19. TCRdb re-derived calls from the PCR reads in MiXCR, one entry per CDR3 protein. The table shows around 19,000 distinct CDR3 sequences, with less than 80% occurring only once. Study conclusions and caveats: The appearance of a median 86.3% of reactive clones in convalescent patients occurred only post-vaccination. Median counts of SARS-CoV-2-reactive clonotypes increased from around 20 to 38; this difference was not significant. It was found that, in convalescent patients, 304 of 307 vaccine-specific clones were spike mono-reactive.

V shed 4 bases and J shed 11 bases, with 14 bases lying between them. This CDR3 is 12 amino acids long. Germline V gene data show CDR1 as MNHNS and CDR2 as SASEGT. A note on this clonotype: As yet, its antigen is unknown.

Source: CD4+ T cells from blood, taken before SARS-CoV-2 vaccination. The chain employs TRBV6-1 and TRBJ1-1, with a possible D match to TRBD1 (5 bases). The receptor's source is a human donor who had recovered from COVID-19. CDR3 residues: CASSGQGRDAFF. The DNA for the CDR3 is TGTGCCAGCAGTGGTCAGGGCAGGGACGCTTTCTTT.